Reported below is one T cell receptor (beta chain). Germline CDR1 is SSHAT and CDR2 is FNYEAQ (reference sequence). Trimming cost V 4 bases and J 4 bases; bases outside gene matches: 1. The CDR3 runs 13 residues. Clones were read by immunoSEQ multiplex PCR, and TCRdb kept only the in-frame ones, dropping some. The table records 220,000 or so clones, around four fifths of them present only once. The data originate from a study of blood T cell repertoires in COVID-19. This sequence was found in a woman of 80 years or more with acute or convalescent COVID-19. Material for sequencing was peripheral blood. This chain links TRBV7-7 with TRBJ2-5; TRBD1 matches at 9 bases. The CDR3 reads CASSSGQGETQYF. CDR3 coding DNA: TGTGCCAGCAGCTCGGGACAGGGAGAGACCCAGTACTTC.